This T cell receptor beta chain originates from a study of OX40 agonist ivuxolimab in advanced cancers. Overall study: With ivuxolimab, an agonistic anti-OX40 (CD134) antibody, patients were treated. Regarding the study as a whole: Compared with CD4+, CD8+ T cells on average had more expanded clones.

The CDR3 consists of 16 residues. Unmatched junction bases numbered 7, after V lost 2 bases and J lost 3 bases. Per the germline V gene, CDR1 is MNHNS and CDR2 is SASEGT. As for this clone: Its antigen is unknown.

Autoimmune disease history or systemic immunosuppression meant exclusion. Drawing of blood for sampling happened at baseline, at cycle 4 day 1, and at cycle 7 day 1. Repertoires were generated with immunoSEQ multiplex PCR, while TCRdb's copy carries only in-frame clones and drops some. Of 100,000 to 110,000 clones listed, around 91% are singletons. This sequence was found in an adult with an advanced solid tumor such as melanoma, head and neck, liver or kidney cancer. The chain is built from TRBV6-1 and TRBJ2-5; 9 bases line up with TRBD1. This material consisted of CD4+ or CD8+ T cells sorted from blood, taken in a trial of the OX40 agonist ivuxolimab. The CDR3 DNA is TGTGCCAGCAGTGAAATCTCGCGGACAGGGGAAGAGACCCAGTACTTC. As protein: CASSEISRTGEETQYF.